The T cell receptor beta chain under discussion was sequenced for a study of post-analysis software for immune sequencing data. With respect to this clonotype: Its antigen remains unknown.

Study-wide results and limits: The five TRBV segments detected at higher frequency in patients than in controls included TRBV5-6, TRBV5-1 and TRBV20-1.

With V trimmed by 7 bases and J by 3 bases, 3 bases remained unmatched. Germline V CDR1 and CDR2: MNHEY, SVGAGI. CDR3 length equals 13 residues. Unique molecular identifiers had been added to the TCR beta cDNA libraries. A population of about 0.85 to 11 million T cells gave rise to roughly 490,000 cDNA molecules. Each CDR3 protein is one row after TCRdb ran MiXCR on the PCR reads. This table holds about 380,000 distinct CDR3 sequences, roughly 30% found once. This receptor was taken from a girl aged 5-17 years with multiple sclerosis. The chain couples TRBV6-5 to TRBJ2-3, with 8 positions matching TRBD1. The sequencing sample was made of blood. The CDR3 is CASTRTGTDTQYF. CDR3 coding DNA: TGTGCCAGCACCCGGACAGGGACAGATACGCAGTATTTT.